The 16 T cell receptor beta chains below all came from one sample that was sequenced in a study of cytomegalovirus exposure and HLA in healthy donors. The PCR ran on 60 Vbeta and 13 Jbeta primers. This table comes from immunoSEQ multiplex PCR, and its TCRdb copy is limited to in-frame clones, with some not included. The sample holds 65,000 or so clones, 60% to 80% seen once. Sequenced input: PBMCs. These receptors all stem from a young man in good health and CMV-seronegative.

The chain joins TRBV4-2 to TRBJ1-1, with 8 positions matching TRBD1. The germline V gene has CDR1 LGHNA and CDR2 YNFKEQ. The CDR3 loop spans 16 amino acids. Unmatched junction bases numbered 6, after V lost 1 base and J lost 2 bases. The CDR3 region is CASSQAGGRGNTEAFF. CDR3 nucleotide sequence: TGTGCCAGCAGCCAAGCAGGGGGCAGGGGTAACACTGAAGCTTTCTTT.

V gene TRBV29-1 combines with J gene TRBJ2-7, with 10 bases aligning to TRBD1. V trimming: 6 bases; J trimming: 7 bases; junction bases outside the gene matches: 6. The CDR3 has 12 residues. Per the germline V gene, CDR1 is SQVTM and CDR2 is ANQGSEA. CDR3 residues: CSVGTGAVEQYF. The CDR3 nucleotides are TGCAGCGTGGGGACAGGGGCTGTAGAGCAGTACTTC.

The chain has TRBV15 and TRBJ2-1, with a weak D call TRBD2 (6 bases). V lost 3 bases and J lost 4, with 10 bases in between. This CDR3 contains 14 residues. Germline lookup yields CDR1 LNHNV and CDR2 YYDKDF (reference sequence). CDR3 amino acids: CATSSGGNYNEQFF. The CDR3 nucleotides are TGTGCCACCAGCAGTGGGGGGAATTACAATGAGCAGTTCTTC.

The chain joins TRBV2 to TRBJ2-1; 7 nucleotides align to TRBD1. The J segment lost 3 bases and the V segment lost 7 bases, leaving 12 bases of the junction unmatched. The germline gives CDR1 SNHLY, CDR2 FYNNEI. CDR3 length: 16 residues. In DNA, the CDR3 is TGTGCCAGCACCGAGCACGGGACAGCCCTCTACAATGAGCAGTTCTTC. Residues: CASTEHGTALYNEQFF. Supplemented by reference TRBV2 and TRBJ2-1, the full variable domain reads EPEVTQTPSHQVTQMGQEVILRCVPISNHLYFYWYRQILGQKVEFLVSFYNNEISEKSEIFDDQFSVERPDGSNFTLKIRSTKLEDSAMYFCASTEHGTALYNEQFFGPGTRLTVL.

This chain uses TRBV7-9 with TRBJ1-1, with a possible D match to TRBD1 (5 bases). CDR3 length equals 17 residues. Germline V gene sequence: CDR1 SEHNR, CDR2 FQNEAQ (reference sequence). Trimming removed 1 base from V and 3 bases from J, with 18 bases in between. The CDR3 sequence is CASSLDKYGEGDTEAFF. The DNA of the CDR3 is TGTGCCAGCAGCTTAGATAAGTATGGGGAAGGGGACACTGAAGCTTTCTTT.

The chain carries TRBV6-1 and TRBJ2-1; TRBD2 might be the D (6 bases). The CDR3 is 11 residues long. Germline V CDR1 and CDR2: MNHNS, SASEGT. Trimming took off 8 bases at V and 7 bases at J, with 9 bases between the two ends. CDR3 sequence reads: CASWGGNEQFF. In nucleotides, the CDR3 is TGTGCCAGCTGGGGAGGTAATGAGCAGTTCTTC.

This chain links TRBV4-2 with TRBJ1-2; 8 positions match TRBD1. J was trimmed by 4 bases and V by 0 bases; bases with no gene match: 10. The V gene's germline CDR1 is LGHNA and CDR2 YNFKEQ. This CDR3 contains 17 residues. The CDR3 loop reads CASSQDAGAGGVYGYTF. Written as DNA, the CDR3 is TGTGCCAGCAGCCAAGATGCAGGGGCAGGGGGCGTCTATGGCTACACCTTC.

V gene TRBV6-1 combines with J gene TRBJ2-5; D possibly corresponds to TRBD2 (5 bases). The CDR3 length is 13 residues. Trimming shortened V by 6 bases and J by 3 bases, and 11 bases separated the two germline ends. Germline CDR1 MNHNS, CDR2 SASEGT. The CDR3 sequence is CASSDTRKETQYF. The CDR3 coding sequence is TGTGCCAGCAGCGACACTAGAAAAGAGACCCAGTACTTC.

This clone was observed a handful of times. J is TRBJ2-2 and V is TRBV4-2, with D perhaps matching TRBD2 (7 bases). The V and J ends lost 2 bases and 2 bases respectively, with 15 bases between them. Germline V gives CDR1 LGHNA, CDR2 YNFKEQ. The CDR3 length is 17 residues. The CDR3 is CASSQLTGGTNTGELFF. The DNA of the CDR3 is TGTGCCAGCAGCCAATTGACGGGGGGCACCAACACCGGGGAGCTGTTTTTT.

This clone appeared a single time. V usage is TRBV5-1 and J usage is TRBJ1-1; 7 nucleotides align to TRBD1. Germline V gives CDR1 SGHRS, CDR2 YFSETQ. CDR3 length: 14 residues. Trimming removed 3 bases from V and 3 bases from J; junction bases left unmatched: 5. Here the CDR3 reads CASSSTGTDTEAFF. DNA of the CDR3: TGCGCCAGCAGCTCGACAGGGACCGACACTGAAGCTTTCTTT.

This chain links TRBV6-1 with TRBJ1-4, with D tentatively TRBD1 (6 bases). Germline CDR1 and CDR2: MNHNS and SASEGT. This CDR3 region has 15 residues. V lost 4 bases and J lost 8, with 17 bases in between. CDR3 coding DNA: TGTGCCAGCAGTGCCGTAGGGCAGGGGAAGGAAAAACTGTTTTTT. It yields the protein CASSAVGQGKEKLFF.

This chain uses TRBV19 with TRBJ1-5; unclear D gene. V shed 1 base and J shed 3 bases, with 7 bases lying between them. The CDR3 runs 14 residues. Per germline, CDR1 LNHDA and CDR2 SQIVND (reference sequence). The CDR3 sequence: CASSIGSSNQPQHF. For the CDR3, the DNA is TGTGCCAGTAGTATAGGTTCTTCCAATCAGCCCCAGCATTTT.

This chain uses TRBV7-9 with TRBJ1-2; TRBD1 matches 12 bases. The junction had 5 bases not matched to a gene; V was cut back by 5 bases and J by 4 bases. The CDR3 runs to 15 residues. Germline CDR1 reads SEHNR; CDR2 reads FQNEAQ (reference sequence). CDR3 DNA: TGTGCCAGCAGCACGGGACAGGGGGCGACCTATGGCTACACCTTC. Its protein is CASSTGQGATYGYTF.

The chain carries TRBV28 and TRBJ1-2, with D perhaps matching TRBD1 (5 bases). Germline V gives CDR1 MDHEN, CDR2 SYDVKM. Trimming cost V 3 bases and J 0 bases, with 14 bases left between them. The CDR3 consists of 16 residues. The CDR3 bases are TGTGCCAGCAGTTTCTTCGGGGGTCCGACTAACTATGGCTACACCTTC. Residues: CASSFFGGPTNYGYTF.

This chain uses TRBV7-2 with TRBJ1-2; 7 bases match TRBD1. This CDR3 contains 15 residues. Germline V lookup: CDR1 SGHTA, CDR2 FQGNSA. V lost 5 bases, J lost 4 bases, and 10 bases stayed unmatched. CDR3 protein: CASSLTTGVIYGYTF. Written as DNA, the CDR3 is TGTGCCAGCAGCCTTACTACAGGGGTCATCTATGGCTACACCTTC.

The gene calls are TRBV7-9 and TRBJ2-5; 9 positions agree with TRBD1. This CDR3 comprises 14 residues. After removal of 5 bases from V and 5 bases from J, the junction contained 6 bases not matched to a gene. Germline V gives CDR1 SEHNR, CDR2 FQNEAQ (reference sequence). The CDR3 loop reads CASSNRDRVETQYF. The CDR3 region has the DNA TGTGCCAGCAGCAACCGGGACAGGGTCGAGACCCAGTACTTC.